Below are 23 T cell receptor beta chains sequenced from a single sample in a study of breast tumors, draining lymph nodes, adjacent tissues. Breast cancer patients provided tissue from their axillary draining lymph nodes. TCRdb analysed the multiplex PCR reads with MiXCR anew, one entry per CDR3 protein. The data contain 170,000 or so distinct CDR3 sequences, approximately 33% of them singletons. The sample taken for sequencing was axillary lymph node tissue. The source is a female donor with breast cancer. Some clones in this sample may be carry-over from other donors' samples.

Concerning this clonotype: A read error may be the cause here, since a much bigger clone is one base away. The chain is built from TRBV9 and TRBJ2-1, with D perhaps matching TRBD1 or TRBD2 (6 bases each). Germline V lookup: CDR1 SGDLS, CDR2 YYNGEE. The CDR3 runs to 14 residues. The CDR3 is CASSVGRGQYEQSF. The CDR3 DNA is TGTGCCAGCAGCGTAGGACGGGGGCAATATGAGCAGTCCTTC.

A remark on this clonotype: A much larger clone sits a single nucleotide away, making a read error possible. The V call is TRBV19, the J call TRBJ2-2, with a possible D match to TRBD2 (6 bases). The CDR3 has 14 residues. The germline gives CDR1 LNHDA, CDR2 SQIVND (reference sequence). The CDR3 spells CASSIQGSGGELLF. As DNA, the CDR3 is TGTGCCAGTAGTATCCAGGGTTCAGGCGGGGAGCTGCTTTTT.

With regard to this clonotype: This could be a read error, since a much larger clone is one nucleotide away. The V call is TRBV12-3 or TRBV12-4, the J call TRBJ1-5; D might be TRBD1 (5 bases). The CDR3 contains 15 residues. The CDR3 spells CASSLQGTTNQPRHF. The CDR3, as DNA: TGTGCCAGCAGTTTACAGGGCACTACCAATCAGCCCCGGCATTTT.

On this clonotype itself: It is likely a read error, because the conserved phenylalanine at the end of the CDR3 is missing. CDR3 protein: CASSSFGAGGPGELFS. The CDR3 DNA reads as TGTGCCAGCAGCTCCTTCGGGGCGGGGGGGCCCGGGGAGCTGTTTTCT. The V and J genes are TRBV5-1 and TRBJ2-2; TRBD2 aligns across 9 bases. The CDR3 spans 16 residues. CDR1 and CDR2 (germline): SGHRS, YFSETQ.

The sample holds a few counts of this clonotype. The chain is built from TRBV27 and TRBJ2-2, with a weak D call TRBD2 (5 bases). CDR3 length: 16 amino acids. Germline CDR1 is MNHEY and CDR2 is SMNVEV (reference sequence). Trimming took off 6 bases at V and 6 bases at J, with 20 bases between the two ends. CDR3 DNA sequence: TGTGCCAGCAGCCAACCGGGATTAGATGAGGCCGGGGAGCTGTTTTTT. It specifies CASSQPGLDEAGELFF.

As to this clonotype: Relative to the germline gene, one junction end is altered; a read error may explain this. The chain joins TRBV7-7 to TRBJ2-1; D is uncertain. Germline V gene data show CDR1 as SSHAT and CDR2 as FNYEAQ (reference sequence). The CDR3 consists of 14 residues. CDR3 protein: CASSRTGLYNEQFF. In DNA, the CDR3 is TGTGCTAGCAGCCGGACCGGCTTATACAATGAGCAGTTCTTC.

This clonotype came up many times. V gene TRBV15 combines with J gene TRBJ2-7; the D gene could be TRBD1 or TRBD2 (6 bases each). Germline loops: CDR1 LNHNV, CDR2 YYDKDF (reference sequence). The CDR3 length is 15 residues. Deletions cut 3 bases from V and 7 bases from J, with 19 bases between. Written as DNA, the CDR3 is TGTGCCACCAGCAGGGAGGGGGGCCCAGGGTTTGAGCAGTACTTC. This translates into CATSREGGPGFEQYF.

This clonotype was counted at least ten times. The chain recombines TRBV7-9 with TRBJ1-5; 7 bases align to TRBD1. Germline lookup yields CDR1 SEHNR and CDR2 FQNEAQ (reference sequence). With V trimmed by 8 bases and J by 0 bases, 7 bases remained unmatched. This CDR3 comprises 15 residues. The CDR3 spells CASGSDRFSNQPQHF. The CDR3 DNA sequence: TGTGCCAGCGGATCGGACAGGTTTAGCAATCAGCCCCAGCATTTT.

This clonotype occurred many times. The chain is built from TRBV20-1 and TRBJ2-1; 14 nucleotides line up with TRBD2. This CDR3 has 14 residues. Looked up from germline, CDR1 is DFQATT and CDR2 is SNEGSKA (reference sequence). V trimming: 4 bases; J trimming: 9 bases; junction bases outside the gene matches: 5. CDR3 in amino acids: CSATGLAGEREQFF. The CDR3 coding sequence is TGCAGTGCTACGGGACTAGCGGGAGAGCGTGAGCAGTTCTTC.

The chain carries TRBV19 and TRBJ1-4; the match to TRBD1 covers 8 bases. With V trimmed by 9 bases and J by 4 bases, 7 bases remained unmatched. The CDR3 spans 14 residues. Germline CDR1 reads LNHDA; CDR2 reads SQIVND (reference sequence). The DNA for the CDR3 is TGTGCCAGCGAAACGGGACAGGTTAATGAAAAACTGTTTTTT. This translates into CASETGQVNEKLFF.

This clonotype was counted once. This sequence joins TRBV9 and TRBJ2-3; D is possibly TRBD2 (5 bases). This CDR3 contains 18 residues. Per the germline V gene, CDR1 is SGDLS and CDR2 is YYNGEE. Trimming removed 3 bases at V and 2 bases at J, with 22 bases between. The CDR3 bases are TGTGCCAGCAGCGAGTCCACCGGGGAACCTACGAACACAGATACGCAGTATTTT. It translates to CASSESTGEPTNTDTQYF. Full variable domain (missing parts from reference TRBV9 and TRBJ2-3): DSGVTQTPKHLITATGQRVTLRCSPRSGDLSVYWYQQSLDQGLQFLIQYYNGEERAKGNILERFSAQQFPDLHSELNLSSLELGDSALYFCASSESTGEPTNTDTQYFGPGTRLTVL.

This chain connects TRBV25-1 to TRBJ1-3; D remains unclear. V lost 6 bases and J lost 0, with 15 bases in between. Germline CDR1 reads MGHDK; CDR2 reads SYGVNS. The CDR3 length is 16 residues. The CDR3 bases are TGTGCCAGCAGGGCCACGGACCGGAGCTCTGGAAACACCATATATTTT. Protein sequence: CASRATDRSSGNTIYF.

This clonotype was seen at least ten times. This sequence joins TRBV7-6 and TRBJ2-1; D not resolved. V was shortened by 5 bases and J by 8 bases, with 19 bases between the two germline ends. The CDR3 runs to 15 residues. CDR1 is SGHVS, CDR2 FNYEAQ, per germline. The CDR3 protein is CASSQPPPSGDEQFF. The CDR3 DNA is TGTGCCAGCAGCCAGCCCCCACCCTCGGGCGATGAGCAGTTCTTC.

Note on this clonotype: A much larger clone differs from this one at a single base, so this may be a read error. The rearrangement joins TRBV20-1 to TRBJ2-7; D possibly uses TRBD1 or TRBD2 (5 bases each). V lost 3 bases, J lost 9 bases, and 21 bases lay in between. CDR3 length equals 14 residues. Germline V gives CDR1 DFQATT, CDR2 SNEGSKA (reference sequence). CDR3: CSARATGPDTRQYF. CDR3 coding DNA: TGCAGTGCTAGGGCCACGGGGCCTGACACGCGGCAGTACTTC.

This clonotype was seen ten or more times. The gene calls are TRBV12-3 or TRBV12-4 and TRBJ2-3, with 9 bases aligning to TRBD1. This CDR3 is 16 amino acids long. V gave up 3 bases and J gave up 2 bases; unmatched junction bases: 6. The CDR3 nucleotides are TGTGCCAGCAGTTTGTCGGGACAGGGCCTCACAGATACGCAGTATTTT. Encoded protein: CASSLSGQGLTDTQYF.

This clonotype was seen a handful of times. A much larger clone sits a single nucleotide away, making a read error possible. The chain couples TRBV14 to TRBJ2-2, with TRBD2 matching over 7 bases. This CDR3 region has 15 residues. Germline-derived CDR1 and CDR2 are SGHDN and FVKESK. This chain's CDR3 is CASSQLAANTGEPFF. CDR3 DNA sequence: TGTGCCAGCAGCCAACTAGCGGCTAACACCGGGGAGCCGTTTTTT.

The V gene is TRBV29-1, the J gene TRBJ2-3, with D unresolved. Germline assignment: CDR1 SQVTM and CDR2 ANQGSEA. The germline V and J ends were trimmed by 8 bases and 1 base, with 7 bases remaining between them. This CDR3 has 11 residues. Here the CDR3 reads CSLPGTDTQYF. CDR3 DNA: TGCAGCTTGCCAGGCACAGATACGCAGTATTTT.

This clonotype appeared many times. The gene calls are TRBV2 and TRBJ2-1; TRBD1 aligns across 8 bases. Germline values: CDR1 SNHLY, CDR2 FYNNEI. This CDR3 region has 16 residues. Trimming at V came to 8 bases and at J to 5 bases, leaving 14 bases not matched to a gene. DNA for the CDR3: TGTGCCAGCGGGACGGACAGGGAACAGGCTAACAATGAGCAGTTCTTC. It codes for CASGTDREQANNEQFF.

This clonotype showed up just once. V and J are TRBV24-1 and TRBJ1-3; D gene ambiguous. This CDR3 has 11 amino acids. With 2 bases removed from V and 8 bases from J, the gap between germline ends came to 3 bases. Germline CDR1 is KGHDR and CDR2 is SFDVKD. This chain's CDR3 is CATSDYDTIYF. The CDR3 DNA reads TGTGCCACCAGTGATTATGACACCATATATTTT.

This CDR3 reads CSGATGGCYEQYF. CDR3 DNA: TGCAGCGGTGCGACAGGGGGCTGCTACGAGCAGTACTTC. V usage is TRBV29-1 and J usage is TRBJ2-7, with 10 bases aligning to TRBD1. Looked up from germline, CDR1 is SQVTM and CDR2 is ANQGSEA. Trimming removed 7 bases from V and 3 bases from J; junction bases left unmatched: 6. The CDR3 runs to 13 residues.

This clonotype came up many times. The chain joins TRBV5-4 to TRBJ2-7; the match to TRBD2 covers 11 bases. V trimming: 3 bases; J trimming: 9 bases; junction bases outside the gene matches: 8. CDR3 length: 14 amino acids. CDR1 and CDR2 from the germline V gene are SGHNT and YYREEE (reference sequence). As DNA, the CDR3 is TGTGCCAGCAGCTCACCTAGCGGGAGGCCGGGGCAGTACTTC. Encoded protein: CASSSPSGRPGQYF.

The rearrangement uses TRBV25-1 and TRBJ1-2; the D gene is possibly TRBD1 (5 bases). Trimming took 5 bases from V and 6 from J, leaving 34 bases between them. The CDR3 length is 20 residues. Looked up from germline, CDR1 is MGHDK and CDR2 is SYGVNS. CDR3 coding DNA: TGTGCCAGCAGTAAGGGGTCTATAGCCGCCGGGACCACAATTAGGAATGGCTACACCTTC. Translation: CASSKGSIAAGTTIRNGYTF.

The genes are TRBV15 and TRBJ2-2; tentatively, D is TRBD2 (5 bases). This CDR3 is 16 amino acids long. V was pared by 3 bases and J by 7 bases, with 18 bases between. Germline V lookup: CDR1 LNHNV, CDR2 YYDKDF (reference sequence). The CDR3 is CATSRLRPGTSGELFF. DNA for the CDR3: TGTGCCACCAGCAGGCTTCGACCGGGTACTAGCGGGGAGCTGTTTTTT.